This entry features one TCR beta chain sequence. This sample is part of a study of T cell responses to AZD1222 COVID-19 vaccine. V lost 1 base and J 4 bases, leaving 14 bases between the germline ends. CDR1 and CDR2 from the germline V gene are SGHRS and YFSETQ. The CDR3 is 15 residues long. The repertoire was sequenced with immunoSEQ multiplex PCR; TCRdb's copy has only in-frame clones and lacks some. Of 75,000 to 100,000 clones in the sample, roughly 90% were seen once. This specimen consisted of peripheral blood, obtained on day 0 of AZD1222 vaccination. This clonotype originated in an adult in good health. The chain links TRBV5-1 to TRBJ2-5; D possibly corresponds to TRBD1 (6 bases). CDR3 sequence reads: CASSLKGVISETQYF. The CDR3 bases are TGCGCCAGCAGCTTGAAGGGGGTAATATCAGAGACCCAGTACTTC.